Listed below are T cell receptor beta chains from one sample, sequenced in a study of cytomegalovirus exposure and HLA in healthy donors. Sequenced by immunoSEQ multiplex PCR; TCRdb stores in-frame clones only, minus some. This table has over 150,000 clones, approximately 81% appearing once. The sample consisted of PBMCs. The receptor set was obtained from a man younger than 35 in good health and CMV-seronegative. The CDR3 runs from the conserved cysteine through the conserved F or W. D genes are given only for firm matches. Clone sizes are given selectively: once, few, many, or a class where the clone is expanded.

J gene: TRBJ1-2; clone size: -; D gene: -; V gene: TRBV28; CDR3 DNA: TGTGCCAGCAGTTTAGGGATGGCAGGGGCGTGGGGCTATGGCTACACCTTC; CDR3 protein: CASSLGMAGAWGYGYTF
J gene: TRBJ1-5; clone size: -; D gene: -; V gene: TRBV28; CDR3 DNA: TGTGCCAGCAGCCCCTTGGGGGCGCTGTTAAGCAATCAGCCCCAGCATTTT; CDR3 protein: CASSPLGALLSNQPQHF
J gene: TRBJ2-5; clone size: -; D gene: TRBD1; V gene: TRBV27; CDR3 DNA: TGTGCCAGCAGTCCCGGGACAGGGGGCGGGGAGACCCAGTACTTC; CDR3 protein: CASSPGTGGGETQYF
J gene: TRBJ2-3; clone size: -; D gene: TRBD1; V gene: TRBV9; CDR3 DNA: TGTGCCAGCAGCCTACTCGGGACAGCCGATACGCAGTATTTT; CDR3 protein: CASSLLGTADTQYF
J gene: TRBJ1-5; clone size: -; D gene: TRBD1; V gene: TRBV4-3; CDR3 DNA: TGCGCCAGCAGCCAAGACGGGGGACAGGGCCATCAGCCCCAGCATTTT; CDR3 protein: CASSQDGGQGHQPQHF
J gene: TRBJ2-1; clone size: -; D gene: -; V gene: TRBV15; CDR3 DNA: TGTGCCACCAGCAGAGATGTTGGAGCTTGGGAGCAGTTCTTC; CDR3 protein: CATSRDVGAWEQFF
J gene: TRBJ1-1; clone size: few; D gene: -; V gene: TRBV7-9; CDR3 DNA: TGTTCCAGTTCAATCTGGCAGAACACTGAAGCTTTCTTT; CDR3 protein: CSSSIWQNTEAFF
J gene: TRBJ1-3; clone size: -; D gene: -; V gene: TRBV19; CDR3 DNA: TGTGCCAGTAGTATCCATTTTAGGACTGATGGAAACACCATATATTTT; CDR3 protein: CASSIHFRTDGNTIYF
J gene: TRBJ1-1; clone size: few; D gene: -; V gene: TRBV2; CDR3 DNA: TGTGCCAGCAGGAGTACCCAGGACACTGAAGCTTTCTTT; CDR3 protein: CASRSTQDTEAFF
J gene: TRBJ2-3; clone size: -; D gene: TRBD2; V gene: TRBV2; CDR3 DNA: TGTGCCAGCACTGAGACTAGCGGGGCCAGCACAGATACGCAGTATTTT; CDR3 protein: CASTETSGASTDTQYF
J gene: TRBJ2-3; clone size: few; D gene: TRBD2; V gene: TRBV7-9; CDR3 DNA: TGTTCCAGCAGCTCCCCCCGACTAGCCACAGATACGCAGTATTTT; CDR3 protein: CSSSSPRLATDTQYF
J gene: TRBJ2-3; clone size: -; D gene: TRBD2; V gene: TRBV9; CDR3 DNA: TGTGCCAGCAGCCGCCGGGGGGGCACAGATACGCAGTATTTT; CDR3 protein: CASSRRGGTDTQYF
J gene: TRBJ2-1; clone size: -; D gene: TRBD2; V gene: TRBV5-8; CDR3 DNA: TGTGCCAGCAGCTTTGGATGGCGGGAGGCGGGTCTTGAGCAGTTCTTC; CDR3 protein: CASSFGWREAGLEQFF
J gene: TRBJ2-7; clone size: few; D gene: TRBD1; V gene: TRBV19; CDR3 DNA: TGTGCCAGTAGTCCCGGGACAGGGGGTTACGAGCAGTACTTC; CDR3 protein: CASSPGTGGYEQYF
J gene: TRBJ1-5; clone size: -; D gene: TRBD1; V gene: TRBV6-6; CDR3 DNA: TGTGCCAGCGTCGGGACAGGCAATCAGCCCCAGCATTTT; CDR3 protein: CASVGTGNQPQHF
J gene: TRBJ1-2; clone size: -; D gene: TRBD1; V gene: TRBV28; CDR3 DNA: TGTGCCAGCAGACCAGGAGGGACAGGGGGCATCGGCTATGGCTACACCTTC; CDR3 protein: CASRPGGTGGIGYGYTF
J gene: TRBJ2-5; clone size: -; D gene: -; V gene: TRBV28; CDR3 DNA: TGTGCCAGCAGTTTACCGGGGCGGGGAGAGACCCAGTACTTC; CDR3 protein: CASSLPGRGETQYF
J gene: TRBJ1-1; clone size: -; D gene: TRBD1; V gene: TRBV5-4; CDR3 DNA: TGTGCCAGCAGCTCGACAGGGTTGAACACTGAAGCTTTCTTT; CDR3 protein: CASSSTGLNTEAFF
J gene: TRBJ2-7; clone size: few; D gene: TRBD2; V gene: TRBV7-8; CDR3 DNA: TGTGCCAGCAGCGAGCTAGCGGGATCCCCTCTCGAGCAGTACTTC; CDR3 protein: CASSELAGSPLEQYF
J gene: TRBJ1-3; clone size: -; D gene: -; V gene: TRBV29-1; CDR3 DNA: TGCAGCGCCGCCGTAGGGAGCTCTGGAAACACCATATATTTT; CDR3 protein: CSAAVGSSGNTIYF
J gene: TRBJ1-3; clone size: -; D gene: -; V gene: TRBV7-9; CDR3 DNA: TGTGCCAGCGTTAGAGGCCCCGACGACACCATATATTTT; CDR3 protein: CASVRGPDDTIYF
J gene: TRBJ2-1; clone size: few; D gene: TRBD2; V gene: TRBV7-2; CDR3 DNA: TGTGCCAGCAGCTCCGGGGGGAGCTCTTATACCTACAATGAGCAGTTCTTC; CDR3 protein: CASSSGGSSYTYNEQFF
J gene: TRBJ2-3; clone size: -; D gene: TRBD2; V gene: TRBV27; CDR3 DNA: TGTGCCATTTCTACTAGCGGGAGTAAACCAGATACGCAGTATTTT; CDR3 protein: CAISTSGSKPDTQYF
J gene: TRBJ2-1; clone size: -; D gene: TRBD2; V gene: TRBV7-9; CDR3 DNA: TGTGCCAGCAGCTTAGGAGGACTAGCGGGAGGGAAAAAGTTCTTC; CDR3 protein: CASSLGGLAGGKKFF
J gene: TRBJ2-2; clone size: -; D gene: TRBD2; V gene: TRBV5-1; CDR3 DNA: TGCGCCAGCAGCTTGGCGGTTAGCGGGACCACCGGGGAGCTGTTTTTT; CDR3 protein: CASSLAVSGTTGELFF
J gene: TRBJ2-7; clone size: -; D gene: TRBD2; V gene: TRBV27; CDR3 DNA: TGTGCCAGCAGTTTAAGCGGGAACTCCTACGAGCAGTACTTC; CDR3 protein: CASSLSGNSYEQYF
J gene: TRBJ2-7; clone size: -; D gene: TRBD2; V gene: TRBV27; CDR3 DNA: TGTGCCAGCAGTTTTCTAGCGGGGCCCAGCTCCTACGAGCAGTACTTC; CDR3 protein: CASSFLAGPSSYEQYF
J gene: TRBJ1-5; clone size: -; D gene: TRBD1; V gene: TRBV18; CDR3 DNA: TGTGCCAGCTCCGAAACATCAGGGGCAGGGGGTCAGCCCCAGCATTTT; CDR3 protein: CASSETSGAGGQPQHF
J gene: TRBJ2-7; clone size: -; D gene: -; V gene: TRBV5-6; CDR3 DNA: TGTGCCAGCAGCTCATCCTACGAGCAGTACTTC; CDR3 protein: CASSSSYEQYF
J gene: TRBJ2-3; clone size: -; D gene: -; V gene: TRBV7-9; CDR3 DNA: TGTGCCAGCAGCTCTCTGCGGGTGCTCACAGATACGCAGTATTTT; CDR3 protein: CASSSLRVLTDTQYF
J gene: TRBJ2-7; clone size: -; D gene: -; V gene: TRBV18; CDR3 DNA: TGTGCCAGCTCACCAGGGGAGACGCGGGTGAACAGTTACGAGCAGTACTTC; CDR3 protein: CASSPGETRVNSYEQYF
J gene: TRBJ2-6; clone size: few; D gene: -; V gene: TRBV4-3; CDR3 DNA: TGCGCCAGCAGCCAAGATGGACAAAACTCTGGGGCCAACGTCCTGACTTTC; CDR3 protein: CASSQDGQNSGANVLTF
J gene: TRBJ2-2; clone size: -; D gene: -; V gene: TRBV28; CDR3 DNA: TGTGCCAGTACCGAAGGGGTGAGCCGGTATAGCGGGGAGCTGTTTTTT; CDR3 protein: CASTEGVSRYSGELFF
J gene: TRBJ2-2; clone size: -; D gene: TRBD1; V gene: TRBV5-4; CDR3 DNA: TGTGCCAGCAGCCTCGACAGGGGAGACACCGGGGAGCTGTTTTTT; CDR3 protein: CASSLDRGDTGELFF